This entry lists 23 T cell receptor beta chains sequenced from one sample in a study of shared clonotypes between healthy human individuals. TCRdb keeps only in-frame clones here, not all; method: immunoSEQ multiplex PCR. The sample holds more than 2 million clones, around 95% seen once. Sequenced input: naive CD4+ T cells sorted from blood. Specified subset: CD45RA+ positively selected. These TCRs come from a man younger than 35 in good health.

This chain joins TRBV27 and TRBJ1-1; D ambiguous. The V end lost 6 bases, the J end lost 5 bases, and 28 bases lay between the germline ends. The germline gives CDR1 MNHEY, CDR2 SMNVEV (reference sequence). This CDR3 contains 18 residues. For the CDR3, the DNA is TGTGCCAGCAGCGGCTTCGACTCTCCGGGTCCCGGCGGGACTGAAGCTTTCTTT. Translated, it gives CASSGFDSPGPGGTEAFF.

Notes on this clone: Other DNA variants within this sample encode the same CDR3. This CDR3 is CASSPRQIYEQYF. The CDR3 coding sequence is TGTGCCAGCTCACCAAGACAGATCTACGAGCAGTACTTC. The chain recombines TRBV18 with TRBJ2-7; a possible D gene is TRBD1 (5 bases). Trimming pared 2 bases from V and 3 bases from J, leaving 8 bases between. CDR1 and CDR2 (germline): KGHSH, LQKENI. The length of the CDR3 is 13 residues.

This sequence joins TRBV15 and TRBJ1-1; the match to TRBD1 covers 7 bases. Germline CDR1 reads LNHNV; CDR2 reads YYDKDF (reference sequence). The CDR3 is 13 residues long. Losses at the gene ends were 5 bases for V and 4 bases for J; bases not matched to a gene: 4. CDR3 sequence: CATSGRGGTEAFF. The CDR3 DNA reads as TGTGCCACCAGCGGCAGGGGGGGCACTGAAGCTTTCTTT.

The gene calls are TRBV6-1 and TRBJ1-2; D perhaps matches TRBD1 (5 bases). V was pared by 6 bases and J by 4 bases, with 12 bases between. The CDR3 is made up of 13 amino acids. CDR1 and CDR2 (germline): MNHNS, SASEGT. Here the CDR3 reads CASSRGAGYGYTF. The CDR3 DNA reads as TGTGCCAGCAGCCGAGGGGCCGGCTATGGCTACACCTTC.

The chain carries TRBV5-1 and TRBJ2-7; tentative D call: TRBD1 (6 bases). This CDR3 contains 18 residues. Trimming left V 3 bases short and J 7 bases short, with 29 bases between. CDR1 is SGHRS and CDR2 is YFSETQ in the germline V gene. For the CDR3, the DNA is TGCGCCAGCAGCTATGCGCTTATAGGGACACTAGGACTCCGGGAGCAGTACTTC. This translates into CASSYALIGTLGLREQYF.

CDR3 sequence (DNA): TGTGCCATCAGTGAGGAGGGTTTGAAGACCCAGTACTTC. Protein product: CAISEEGLKTQYF. V usage is TRBV10-3 and J usage is TRBJ2-5; weak D call: TRBD2 (5 bases). CDR1 ENHRY and CDR2 SYGVKD come from the germline V gene. V gave up 2 bases and J gave up 6 bases, with 10 bases separating them. There are 13 residues in the CDR3.

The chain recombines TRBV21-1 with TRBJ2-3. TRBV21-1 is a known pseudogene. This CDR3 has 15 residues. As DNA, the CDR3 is TGTGCCAGCAGCAAAGGCTGGGAAGGCACAGATACGCAGTATTTT. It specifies CASSKGWEGTDTQYF.

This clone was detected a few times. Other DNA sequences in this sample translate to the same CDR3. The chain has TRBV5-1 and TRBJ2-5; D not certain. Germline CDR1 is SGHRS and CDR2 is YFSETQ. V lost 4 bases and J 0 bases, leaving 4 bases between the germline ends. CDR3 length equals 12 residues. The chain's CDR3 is CASSAYQETQYF. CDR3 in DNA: TGCGCCAGCAGCGCCTACCAAGAGACCCAGTACTTC.

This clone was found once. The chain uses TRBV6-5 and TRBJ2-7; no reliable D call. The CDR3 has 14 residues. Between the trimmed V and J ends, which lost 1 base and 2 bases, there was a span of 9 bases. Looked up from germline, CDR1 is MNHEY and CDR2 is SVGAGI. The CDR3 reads CASSYLGSTYEQYF. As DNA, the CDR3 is TGTGCCAGCAGTTACTTGGGCAGTACCTACGAGCAGTACTTC.

The CDR3: CASRRTSGGPNEQFF. The CDR3 DNA sequence: TGCGCCAGCAGGAGGACTAGCGGGGGGCCTAATGAGCAGTTCTTC. This sequence joins TRBV4-1 and TRBJ2-1; 14 bases fit TRBD2. Germline trimming cut 6 bases from V and 7 bases from J; bases unmatched to any gene: 5. Germline CDR1 is MGHRA and CDR2 is YSYEKL. This CDR3 contains 15 residues.

The CDR3 DNA reads as TGCGCCAGCAGCTCGGGACAGCTGAATGAAAAACTGTTTTTT. Residues: CASSSGQLNEKLFF. The V and J genes are TRBV5-1 and TRBJ1-4; 7 bases match TRBD1. This CDR3 comprises 14 residues. The V and J ends lost 3 bases and 5 bases, in that order; junction bases with no gene match: 4. In germline, CDR1 is SGHRS, CDR2 YFSETQ.

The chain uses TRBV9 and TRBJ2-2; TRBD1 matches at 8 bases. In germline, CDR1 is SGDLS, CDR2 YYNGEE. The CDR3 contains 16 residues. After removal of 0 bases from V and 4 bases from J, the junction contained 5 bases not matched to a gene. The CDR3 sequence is CASSVAQGAVTGELFF. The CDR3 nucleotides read TGTGCCAGCAGCGTAGCGCAGGGGGCGGTCACCGGGGAGCTGTTTTTT.

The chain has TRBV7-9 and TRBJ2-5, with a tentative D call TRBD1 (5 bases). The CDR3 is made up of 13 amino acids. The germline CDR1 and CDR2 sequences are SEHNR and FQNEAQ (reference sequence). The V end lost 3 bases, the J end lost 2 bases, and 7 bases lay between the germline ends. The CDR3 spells CASSFQGQETQYF. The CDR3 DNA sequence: TGTGCCAGCAGCTTCCAGGGTCAAGAGACCCAGTACTTC. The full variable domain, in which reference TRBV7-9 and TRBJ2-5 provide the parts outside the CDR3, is DTGVSQNPRHKITKRGQNVTFRCDPISEHNRLYWYRQTLGQGPEFLTYFQNEAQLEKSRLLSDRFSAERPKGSFSTLEIQRTEQGDSAMYLCASSFQGQETQYFGPGTRLLVL.

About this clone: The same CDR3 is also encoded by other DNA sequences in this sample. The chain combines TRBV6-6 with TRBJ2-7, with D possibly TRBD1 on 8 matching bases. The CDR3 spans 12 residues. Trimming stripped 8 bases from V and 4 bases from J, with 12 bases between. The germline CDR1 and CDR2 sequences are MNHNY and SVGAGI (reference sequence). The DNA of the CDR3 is TGTGCCAGCGGACAGGGAGGGTACGAGCAGTACTTC. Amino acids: CASGQGGYEQYF.

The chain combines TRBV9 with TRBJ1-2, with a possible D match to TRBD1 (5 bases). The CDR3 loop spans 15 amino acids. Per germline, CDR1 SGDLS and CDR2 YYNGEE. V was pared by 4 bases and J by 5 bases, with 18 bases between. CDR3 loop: CASSPEGQGMYGYTF. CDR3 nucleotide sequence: TGTGCCAGCAGCCCAGAGGGGCAGGGAATGTATGGCTACACCTTC.

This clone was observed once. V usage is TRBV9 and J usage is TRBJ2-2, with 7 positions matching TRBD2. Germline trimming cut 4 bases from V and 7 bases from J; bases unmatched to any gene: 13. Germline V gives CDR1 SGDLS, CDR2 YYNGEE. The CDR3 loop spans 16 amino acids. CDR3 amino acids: CASSFRPSGDGGELFF. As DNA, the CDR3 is TGTGCCAGCAGCTTTCGGCCTAGCGGAGATGGCGGGGAGCTGTTTTTT.

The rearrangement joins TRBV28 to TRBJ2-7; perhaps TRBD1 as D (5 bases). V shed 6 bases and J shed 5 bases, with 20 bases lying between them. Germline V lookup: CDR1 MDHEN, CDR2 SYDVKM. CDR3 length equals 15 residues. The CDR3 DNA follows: TGTGCCAGCAGAGCCCCGGACACCGCGCTGGACGAGCAGTACTTC. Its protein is CASRAPDTALDEQYF.

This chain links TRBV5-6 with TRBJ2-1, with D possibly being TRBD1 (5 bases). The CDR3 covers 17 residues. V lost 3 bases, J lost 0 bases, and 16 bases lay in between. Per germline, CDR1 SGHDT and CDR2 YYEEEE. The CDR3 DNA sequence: TGTGCCAGCAGCTGGACAATGACTGGTAGCTCCTACAATGAGCAGTTCTTC. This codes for CASSWTMTGSSYNEQFF.

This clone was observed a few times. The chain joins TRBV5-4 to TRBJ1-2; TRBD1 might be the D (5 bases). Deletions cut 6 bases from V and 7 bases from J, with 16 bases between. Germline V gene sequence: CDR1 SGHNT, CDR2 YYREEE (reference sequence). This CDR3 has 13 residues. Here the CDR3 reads CASTIGGASGYTF. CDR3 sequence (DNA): TGTGCCAGCACCATAGGAGGGGCGAGTGGCTACACCTTC. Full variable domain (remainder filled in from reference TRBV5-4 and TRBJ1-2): ETGVTQSPTHLIKTRGQQVTLRCSSQSGHNTVSWYQQALGQGPQFIFQYYREEENGRGNFPPRFSGLQFPNYSSELNVNALELDDSALYLCASTIGGASGYTFGSGTRLTVV.

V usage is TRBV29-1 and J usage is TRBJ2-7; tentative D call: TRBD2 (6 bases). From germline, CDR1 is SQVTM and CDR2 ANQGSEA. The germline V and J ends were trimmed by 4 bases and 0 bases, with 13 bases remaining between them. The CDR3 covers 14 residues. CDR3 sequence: CSVAQEGASYEQYF. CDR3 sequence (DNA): TGCAGCGTTGCCCAGGAGGGAGCCTCCTACGAGCAGTACTTC.

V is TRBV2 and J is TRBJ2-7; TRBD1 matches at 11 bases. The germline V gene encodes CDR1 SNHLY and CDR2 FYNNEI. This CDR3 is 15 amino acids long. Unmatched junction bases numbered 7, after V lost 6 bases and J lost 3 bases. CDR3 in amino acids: CASRTGTGGFYEQYF. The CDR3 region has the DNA TGTGCCAGCAGAACCGGGACAGGGGGATTCTACGAGCAGTACTTC. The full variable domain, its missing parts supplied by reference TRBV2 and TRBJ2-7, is EPEVTQTPSHQVTQMGQEVILRCVPISNHLYFYWYRQILGQKVEFLVSFYNNEISEKSEIFDDQFSVERPDGSNFTLKIRSTKLEDSAMYFCASRTGTGGFYEQYFGPGTRLTVT.

CDR3 in DNA: TGTGCCAGCAGCTTGGTGTCGGGGGCCGGAACAGATACGCAGTATTTT. It encodes CASSLVSGAGTDTQYF. The rearrangement links TRBV7-3 to TRBJ2-3; the D gene could be TRBD1 or TRBD2 (6 bases each). Germline V gene sequence: CDR1 SGHTA, CDR2 FQGTGA. The CDR3 is made up of 16 amino acids. Trimming removed 3 bases at V and 3 bases at J, with 16 bases between.

The CDR3 coding sequence is TGTGCCAGCAGTGAACTTGACACCGATCAGCCCCAGCATTTT. It specifies CASSELDTDQPQHF. The J gene is TRBJ1-5, the V gene TRBV25-1; no clear D gene. V was shortened by 2 bases and J by 5 bases, with 10 bases between the two germline ends. The CDR3 totals 14 residues. Germline V gene lookup returns CDR1 MGHDK and CDR2 SYGVNS.